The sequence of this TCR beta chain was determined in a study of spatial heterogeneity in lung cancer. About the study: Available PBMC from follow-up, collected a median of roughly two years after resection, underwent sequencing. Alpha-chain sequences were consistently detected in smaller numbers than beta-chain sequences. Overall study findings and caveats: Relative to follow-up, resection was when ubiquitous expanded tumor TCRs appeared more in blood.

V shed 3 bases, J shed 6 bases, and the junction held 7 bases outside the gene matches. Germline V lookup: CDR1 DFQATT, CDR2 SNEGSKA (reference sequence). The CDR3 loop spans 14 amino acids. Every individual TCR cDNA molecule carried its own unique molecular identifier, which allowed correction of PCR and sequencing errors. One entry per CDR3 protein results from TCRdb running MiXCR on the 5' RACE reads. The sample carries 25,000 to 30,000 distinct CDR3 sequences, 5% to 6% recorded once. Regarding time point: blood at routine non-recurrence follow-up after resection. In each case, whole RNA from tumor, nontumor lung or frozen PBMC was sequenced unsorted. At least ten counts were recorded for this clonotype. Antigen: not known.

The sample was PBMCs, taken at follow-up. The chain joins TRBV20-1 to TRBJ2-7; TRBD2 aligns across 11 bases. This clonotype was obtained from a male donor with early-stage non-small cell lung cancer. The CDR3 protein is CSASNSGGAFEQYF. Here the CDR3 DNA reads TGCAGTGCTAGCAATAGCGGGGGGGCCTTCGAGCAGTACTTC.